The following is a T cell receptor beta chain sequence with its context. This record belongs to a study of control samples from healthy donors and cancer patients. The germline CDR1 and CDR2 sequences are SEHNR and FQNEAQ (reference sequence). V lost 5 bases, J lost 5 bases, and 5 bases stayed unmatched. This CDR3 is 13 amino acids long. Profiled with immunoSEQ multiplex PCR; TCRdb holds only in-frame clones, not every one. The sample carries tens of thousands of clones, roughly 92% recorded once. V gene TRBV7-9 combines with J gene TRBJ1-2; 7 nucleotides match TRBD1. The receptor comes from a man aged 25-40 years with colorectal cancer. What was sequenced was PBMCs. The CDR3 is CASSAWTGYGYTF. The CDR3 DNA reads as TGTGCCAGCAGCGCCTGGACAGGATATGGCTACACCTTC.